Shown below are 8 T cell receptor beta chains from a single sample sequenced in a study of cytomegalovirus exposure and HLA in healthy donors. This PCR relied on a set of 60 Vbeta primers and 13 Jbeta primers. The table came from immunoSEQ multiplex PCR; TCRdb's copy has only in-frame clones and leaves some out. Seen here are under 200,000 clones, around 84% observed once, and the top ten hold under 2%. The source material was PBMCs. The receptor source for this set is a man younger than 35 in good health and CMV-seronegative.

The rearrangement uses TRBV5-1 and TRBJ2-3, with 7 nucleotides matching TRBD2. The CDR3 has 14 residues. The germline V gene has CDR1 SGHRS and CDR2 YFSETQ. Trimming removed 2 bases from V and 1 base from J; junction bases left unmatched: 1. The CDR3, as DNA: TGCGCCAGCAGCTTTGCGGGAGGCACAGATACGCAGTATTTT. It encodes CASSFAGGTDTQYF.

The CDR3 is CATSAGVGAYYGYTF. The CDR3 DNA reads TGTGCCACCAGCGCAGGAGTTGGGGCGTACTATGGCTACACCTTC. The chain has TRBV15 and TRBJ1-2; possible D gene TRBD1, 5 bases. CDR3 length: 15 residues. Trimming cost V 5 bases and J 3 bases, with 16 bases left between them. Germline values: CDR1 LNHNV, CDR2 YYDKDF (reference sequence).

This clone was seen a few times. The rearrangement joins TRBV5-4 to TRBJ2-7; 12 bases map to TRBD1. The junction had 11 bases not matched to a gene; V was cut back by 4 bases and J by 6 bases. The CDR3 length is 16 residues. The germline V gene has CDR1 SGHNT and CDR2 YYREEE (reference sequence). CDR3 region: CASSAVRGQGAAEQYF. The CDR3 DNA reads TGTGCCAGCAGCGCTGTCCGGGGACAGGGGGCTGCCGAGCAGTACTTC.

V gene TRBV5-1 combines with J gene TRBJ2-1; TRBD1 matches 8 bases. The germline V gene has CDR1 SGHRS and CDR2 YFSETQ. V lost 3 bases, J lost 0 bases, and 2 bases stayed unmatched. CDR3 size: 15 residues. The CDR3 bases are TGCGCCAGCAGCTCCGGGACAGGCTCCTACAATGAGCAGTTCTTC. This encodes CASSSGTGSYNEQFF.

This clone showed up just a few times. At one of its ends the junction is not consistent with the germline gene, which may arise from a read error. This specimen includes other DNA sequences encoding the same CDR3. This sequence joins TRBV7-7 and TRBJ2-1; perhaps TRBD1 as D (8 bases). The CDR3 totals 17 residues. The germline gives CDR1 SSHAT, CDR2 FNYEAQ (reference sequence). CDR3 DNA sequence: TGTGCTAGCAGCTTAGATACAGGGGGGGCCCCGTACAATGAGCAGTTCTTC. Translating it yields CASSLDTGGAPYNEQFF.

J is TRBJ1-4 and V is TRBV2; D remains unclear. The V gene's germline CDR1 is SNHLY and CDR2 FYNNEI. Trimming removed 2 bases at V and 0 bases at J, with 10 bases between. CDR3 length: 16 residues. CDR3 sequence (DNA): TGTGCCAGCAGTGAACCCCTTGAGGCAACTAATGAAAAACTGTTTTTT. It specifies CASSEPLEATNEKLFF. Based on the CDR3 plus reference TRBV2 and TRBJ1-4, the full variable domain is EPEVTQTPSHQVTQMGQEVILRCVPISNHLYFYWYRQILGQKVEFLVSFYNNEISEKSEIFDDQFSVERPDGSNFTLKIRSTKLEDSAMYFCASSEPLEATNEKLFFGSGTQLSVL.

The chain is built from TRBV12-5 and TRBJ2-7; the D is unclear. This CDR3 is built from 11 residues. Germline CDR1 LGHNT, CDR2 FRNRAP. V lost 4 bases, J lost 4 bases, and 5 bases lay in between. CDR3 residues: CASGSSYEQYF. The CDR3 DNA reads as TGTGCTAGTGGTTCCTCGTACGAGCAGTACTTC.

The chain uses TRBV9 and TRBJ1-3, with D perhaps matching TRBD1 (5 bases). This CDR3 is built from 14 residues. CDR1 and CDR2 (germline): SGDLS, YYNGEE. V gave up 0 bases and J gave up 1 base, with 5 bases separating them. For the CDR3, the DNA is TGTGCCAGCAGCGTAGGACAGTCTGGAAACACCATATATTTT. Translated, it gives CASSVGQSGNTIYF.